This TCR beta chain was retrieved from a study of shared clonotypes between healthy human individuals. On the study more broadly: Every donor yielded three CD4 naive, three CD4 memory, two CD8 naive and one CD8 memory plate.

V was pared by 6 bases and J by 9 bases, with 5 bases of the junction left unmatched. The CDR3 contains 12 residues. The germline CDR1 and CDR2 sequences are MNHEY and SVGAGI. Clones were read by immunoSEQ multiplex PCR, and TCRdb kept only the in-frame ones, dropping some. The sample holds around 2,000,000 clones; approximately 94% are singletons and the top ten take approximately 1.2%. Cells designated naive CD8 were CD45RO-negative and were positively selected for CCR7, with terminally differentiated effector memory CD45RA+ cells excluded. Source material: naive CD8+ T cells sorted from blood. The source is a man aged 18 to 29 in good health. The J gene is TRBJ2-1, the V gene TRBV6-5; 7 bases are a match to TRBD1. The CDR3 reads CASSFYRGEQFF. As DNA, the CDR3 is TGTGCCAGCAGCTTTTACAGGGGTGAGCAGTTCTTC.